These T cell receptor beta chains were read from a single sample in a study of CD8+CD57+ T cells in acquired aplastic anemia. One entry per CDR3 protein, called by TCRdb with MiXCR from the reads. The data show 150,000 to 200,000 distinct CDR3 sequences, less than 55% seen once. Sample: sorted CD4+, CD8+, or CD8+CD57+ T cells (not recorded which) from PBMCs. Source of these receptors: a human donor in good health. CDR3s include the opening cysteine and the closing phenylalanine or tryptophan. Fields, in order: clone size, CDR3 length, J gene, V gene, D gene, CDR3 protein, CDR3 DNA. The D gene is left open where the match is weak. Where a row states a size, it is once, few, many or the class of an expanded clone; other rows omit it.

clone_size: .
cdr3_length: 15
j_call: TRBJ1-6
v_call: TRBV7-6
d_call: TRBD1
cdr3_aa: CASSSSGQGNSPLHF
cdr3_nt: TGTGCCAGCAGCTCCTCCGGACAGGGAAATTCACCCCTCCACTTT

clone_size: .
cdr3_length: 14
j_call: TRBJ1-2
v_call: TRBV12-3/TRBV12-4
d_call: TRBD1
cdr3_aa: CASSDRGRGYGYTF
cdr3_nt: TGTGCCAGCAGTGACAGGGGGCGCGGCTATGGCTACACCTTC

clone_size: .
cdr3_length: 17
j_call: TRBJ2-1
v_call: TRBV7-6
d_call: .
cdr3_aa: CASSLTETGILADEQFF
cdr3_nt: TGTGCCAGCAGCCTAACCGAAACAGGGATTTTAGCGGATGAGCAGTTCTTC

clone_size: many
cdr3_length: 14
j_call: TRBJ1-2
v_call: TRBV10-3
d_call: .
cdr3_aa: CAIRGTLDVSGYTF
cdr3_nt: TGTGCCATCAGGGGGACACTGGACGTTAGTGGCTACACCTTC

clone_size: many
cdr3_length: 14
j_call: TRBJ2-3
v_call: TRBV9
d_call: .
cdr3_aa: CASSGRYESATQYF
cdr3_nt: TGTGCCAGCAGCGGGCGGTACGAATCGGCTACGCAGTATTTT

clone_size: .
cdr3_length: 14
j_call: TRBJ2-6
v_call: TRBV7-3
d_call: .
cdr3_aa: CASSLSPGANVLTF
cdr3_nt: TGTGCCAGCAGTTTGAGTCCTGGGGCCAACGTCCTGACTTTC

clone_size: few
cdr3_length: 11
j_call: TRBJ2-1
v_call: TRBV27
d_call: .
cdr3_aa: CASGRGRGQFF
cdr3_nt: TGTGCCAGCGGTAGGGGTCGTGGGCAGTTCTTC

clone_size: many
cdr3_length: 15
j_call: TRBJ2-3
v_call: TRBV20-1
d_call: TRBD2
cdr3_aa: CSAGTSGRSTDTQYF
cdr3_nt: TGCAGTGCAGGGACTAGCGGGAGAAGTACAGATACGCAGTATTTT

clone_size: .
cdr3_length: 12
j_call: TRBJ2-7
v_call: TRBV29-1
d_call: .
cdr3_aa: CSVVGAYYEQYF
cdr3_nt: TGCAGCGTTGTAGGGGCGTACTACGAGCAGTACTTC

clone_size: .
cdr3_length: 13
j_call: TRBJ2-3
v_call: TRBV6-5
d_call: .
cdr3_aa: CASSYSRMDTQYF
cdr3_nt: TGTGCCAGCAGTTACTCGAGAATGGATACGCAGTATTTT

clone_size: .
cdr3_length: 16
j_call: TRBJ2-5
v_call: TRBV7-9
d_call: TRBD2
cdr3_aa: CASSPRTSGGRETQYF
cdr3_nt: TGTGCCAGCAGCCCTCGGACTAGCGGGGGGCGGGAGACCCAGTACTTC

clone_size: .
cdr3_length: 16
j_call: TRBJ1-6
v_call: TRBV11-2
d_call: TRBD1
cdr3_aa: CASSPAGHRGNSPLHF
cdr3_nt: TGTGCCAGCAGCCCCGCGGGACACAGGGGAAATTCACCCCTCCACTTT

clone_size: .
cdr3_length: 14
j_call: TRBJ2-7
v_call: TRBV3-1
d_call: .
cdr3_aa: CASSQVGGPYEQYF
cdr3_nt: TGTGCCAGCAGCCAAGTGGGGGGGCCCTACGAGCAGTACTTC

clone_size: .
cdr3_length: 15
j_call: TRBJ2-3
v_call: TRBV12-3/TRBV12-4
d_call: .
cdr3_aa: CASSYRSGRTDTQYF
cdr3_nt: TGTGCCAGCAGTTATCGGTCGGGGCGCACAGATACGCAGTATTTT

clone_size: many
cdr3_length: 17
j_call: TRBJ2-7
v_call: TRBV11-1
d_call: TRBD2
cdr3_aa: CASSEDARGGLVREQYF
cdr3_nt: TGTGCCAGCAGCGAAGATGCGCGGGGGGGGCTTGTACGAGAGCAGTACTTC

clone_size: many
cdr3_length: 14
j_call: TRBJ1-4
v_call: TRBV20-1
d_call: .
cdr3_aa: CSAEEGLANEKLFF
cdr3_nt: TGCAGTGCCGAGGAGGGCCTCGCTAATGAAAAACTGTTTTTT

clone_size: many
cdr3_length: 12
j_call: TRBJ1-2
v_call: TRBV28
d_call: .
cdr3_aa: CASSRPGVGYTF
cdr3_nt: TGTGCCAGCAGTCGACCTGGGGTTGGCTACACCTTC

clone_size: .
cdr3_length: 14
j_call: TRBJ1-1
v_call: TRBV25-1
d_call: .
cdr3_aa: CASSDPGANTEAFF
cdr3_nt: TGTGCCAGCAGTGATCCGGGTGCGAACACTGAAGCTTTCTTT

clone_size: many
cdr3_length: 12
j_call: TRBJ1-2
v_call: TRBV7-2
d_call: .
cdr3_aa: CASSLAGIGYTF
cdr3_nt: TGTGCCAGCAGCTTAGCAGGCATCGGCTACACCTTC

clone_size: many
cdr3_length: 16
j_call: TRBJ1-5
v_call: TRBV2
d_call: TRBD1
cdr3_aa: CASKRDRGNSNQPQHF
cdr3_nt: TGTGCCAGCAAGCGGGACAGGGGAAATAGCAATCAGCCCCAGCATTTT

clone_size: many
cdr3_length: 14
j_call: TRBJ2-1
v_call: TRBV25-1
d_call: .
cdr3_aa: CASRQGRGYNEQFF
cdr3_nt: TGTGCCAGCAGACAGGGGAGGGGTTACAATGAGCAGTTCTTC

clone_size: many
cdr3_length: 15
j_call: TRBJ2-1
v_call: TRBV24-1
d_call: .
cdr3_aa: CATSGSGWSTNEQFF
cdr3_nt: TGTGCCACCAGTGGTTCTGGGTGGAGCACAAATGAGCAGTTCTTC

clone_size: .
cdr3_length: 13
j_call: TRBJ1-1
v_call: TRBV7-8
d_call: .
cdr3_aa: CASSLEGFTEAFF
cdr3_nt: TGTGCCAGCAGCTTAGAGGGGTTTACTGAAGCTTTCTTT

clone_size: .
cdr3_length: 17
j_call: TRBJ2-3
v_call: TRBV14
d_call: .
cdr3_aa: CASSQGFAAGSTDTQYF
cdr3_nt: TGTGCCAGCAGCCAAGGGTTTGCGGCAGGATCCACAGATACGCAGTATTTT

clone_size: .
cdr3_length: 11
j_call: TRBJ2-5
v_call: TRBV2
d_call: .
cdr3_aa: CASSEVETQYF
cdr3_nt: TGTGCCAGCAGTGAGGTGGAGACCCAGTACTTC

clone_size: many
cdr3_length: 16
j_call: TRBJ2-3
v_call: TRBV7-6
d_call: .
cdr3_aa: CASSLGLITSTDTQYF
cdr3_nt: TGTGCCAGCAGCTTAGGACTGATAACTAGCACAGATACGCAGTATTTT

clone_size: .
cdr3_length: 11
j_call: TRBJ2-1
v_call: TRBV19
d_call: TRBD1
cdr3_aa: CATSGTGGMLF
cdr3_nt: TGTGCCACATCCGGGACAGGGGGTATGCTCTTC

clone_size: .
cdr3_length: 12
j_call: TRBJ2-1
v_call: TRBV10-3
d_call: .
cdr3_aa: CAISSSYNEQFF
cdr3_nt: TGTGCCATCAGTTCCTCCTACAATGAGCAGTTCTTC

clone_size: .
cdr3_length: 13
j_call: TRBJ1-1
v_call: TRBV2
d_call: .
cdr3_aa: CASSRDGNTEAFF
cdr3_nt: TGTGCCAGCAGCCGGGACGGGAACACTGAAGCTTTCTTT

clone_size: .
cdr3_length: 17
j_call: TRBJ2-7
v_call: TRBV5-1
d_call: TRBD2
cdr3_aa: CASSLAGTSGPTYEQYF
cdr3_nt: TGCGCCAGCAGCTTGGCGGGGACTAGCGGGCCAACCTACGAGCAGTACTTC

clone_size: .
cdr3_length: 16
j_call: TRBJ2-7
v_call: TRBV7-2
d_call: TRBD2
cdr3_aa: CPSSLDGLAGAVEQYF
cdr3_nt: TGTCCCAGCAGCTTGGACGGACTAGCGGGAGCTGTCGAGCAGTACTTC

clone_size: .
cdr3_length: 13
j_call: TRBJ2-3
v_call: TRBV19
d_call: .
cdr3_aa: CASSLKFTDTQYF
cdr3_nt: TGTGCCAGTAGTCTGAAGTTCACAGATACGCAGTATTTT

clone_size: .
cdr3_length: 16
j_call: TRBJ1-1
v_call: TRBV12-3/TRBV12-4
d_call: TRBD1
cdr3_aa: CASSLGLGQGGPEAFF
cdr3_nt: TGTGCCAGCAGTTTAGGTTTGGGACAGGGAGGCCCTGAAGCTTTCTTT